This T cell receptor beta chain was documented in a study of T-cell memory formation after mild COVID-19. This clonotype was observed a few times. Its antigen is still unknown. Constant-segment primers were used for 5'RACE, and the resulting TCR alpha and TCR beta cDNA libraries carried sample barcodes and UMIs. From the 5' RACE reads, TCRdb called clonotypes with MiXCR, one entry per CDR3 protein. In the table there are around 140,000 distinct CDR3 sequences, roughly 6.3% of which are singletons. Study-level findings and limits: Pre-infection memory harbored some responding clones, suggesting cross-reactive memory joined. Among CD4+ contracting clones, most were CM and EM, and CD8+ ones EMRA.

V was trimmed by 4 bases and J by 0 bases, leaving 14 bases between them. Germline V gene data show CDR1 as SGHRS and CDR2 as YFSETQ. The CDR3 contains 15 residues. The J gene is TRBJ2-7, the V gene TRBV5-1, with D possibly called TRBD1 or TRBD2 (5 bases each). Specimen: PBMCs or a T cell subset sorted from them (not recorded which). The TCR sequence derives from an adult woman who had mild COVID-19 (a few samples of this study predate the infection). Cell type and time point are not known. The CDR3 region has the DNA TGCGCCAGCAGCGACCGGGACGGCGGCTCCTACGAGCAGTACTTC. It codes for CASSDRDGGSYEQYF.